The rows below give T cell receptor beta chains drawn from one sample of a study of OX40 agonist ivuxolimab in advanced cancers. Data came from immunoSEQ multiplex PCR; TCRdb stores just in-frame clones and leaves some out. This table holds some 100,000 clones, about nine tenths found once. The specimen comprised CD4+ or CD8+ T cells sorted from blood, sampled in a trial of the OX40 agonist ivuxolimab. These receptors were obtained from an adult with an advanced solid tumor such as melanoma, head and neck, liver or kidney cancer. CDR3s include the opening cysteine and the closing phenylalanine or tryptophan. The D gene is left open where the match is weak. Part of the rows lack a size; the others show once, few, many or a class for expanded clones.

>TRBD2|TRBJ2-1|TRBV4-3|.
TGCGCCAGCAGCTTAGGACTAGCGGGAGGGAGCAATGAGCAGTTCTTC
CASSLGLAGGSNEQFF
>.|TRBJ1-2|TRBV7-2|.
TGTGCCAGCAGCTCCACCACAGGGATCGTAAACTATGGCTACACCTTC
CASSSTTGIVNYGYTF
>.|TRBJ2-7|TRBV28|.
TGTGCCAGCAGTTTATGGGGGGGGGACAGGCCCTACGAGCAGTACTTC
CASSLWGGDRPYEQYF
>TRBD1|TRBJ1-3|TRBV5-3|.
TGTGCCAGAAGACTTTTCCCCCGGGACAGCGATCACCCGAACTCTGGAAACACCATATATTTT
CARRLFPRDSDHPNSGNTIYF
>TRBD2|TRBJ2-1|TRBV7-9|few
TGTGCCAGCAGCCCCAAGACTAGCGGGAGCGGTGAGCAGTTCTTC
CASSPKTSGSGEQFF
>.|TRBJ1-4|TRBV5-1|.
TGCGCCAGCAGCTTCGATGCAACTAATGAAAAACTGTTTTTT
CASSFDATNEKLFF
>TRBD2|TRBJ2-2|TRBV5-1|.
TGCGCCAGCAGCCCAGCGGGAGGGAACACCGGGGAGCTGTTTTTT
CASSPAGGNTGELFF
>TRBD1|TRBJ1-5|TRBV19|.
TGTGCCAGTAGTATTTCTTGGGACAGGGTGAATCAGCCCCAGCATTTT
CASSISWDRVNQPQHF
>.|TRBJ2-1|TRBV9|.
TGTGCCAGCAGCGTAGGAGGGGGCTCCTACAATGAGCAGTTCTTC
CASSVGGGSYNEQFF
>.|TRBJ2-1|TRBV27|once
TGTGCCAGCAGTTTCCAGGGGGGGTACAATGAGCAGTTCTTC
CASSFQGGYNEQFF
>.|TRBJ2-5|TRBV18|.
TGTGCCAGCTCAAACAGGGAACAGACCCAGTACTTC
CASSNREQTQYF
>.|TRBJ2-5|TRBV2|.
TGTGCCAGCAAATTGATACTGAAGCAAGAGACCCAGTACTTC
CASKLILKQETQYF
>.|TRBJ2-7|TRBV2|.
TGTGCCAGCACCTCGGGGGTAAGCTCCTACGAGCAGTACTTC
CASTSGVSSYEQYF
>TRBD2|TRBJ2-3|TRBV9|.
TGTGCCAGCAGCGTAGGAGGGACTAGCGGGGCTACAGATACGCAGTATTTT
CASSVGGTSGATDTQYF